These 16 T cell receptor beta chains were all obtained from the same sample, sequenced in a study of shared clonotypes between healthy human individuals. Only CD45RO-negative cells positively selected for CCR7 counted as naive CD8 cells, so terminally differentiated effector memory CD45RA+ cells were excluded. The data were produced by immunoSEQ multiplex PCR, yet TCRdb's version contains in-frame clones alone and is incomplete. The table lists roughly 2.1 million clones, just over 90% of them singletons. The specimen was naive CD8+ T cells from PBMCs. The receptor set was obtained from a man between 18 and 29 years old in good health. Some clones in this sample may be carry-over from other donors' samples.

The chain employs TRBV28 and TRBJ2-7; the match to TRBD1 covers 7 bases. With 6 bases clipped from V and 1 base from J, the junction kept 3 bases outside the gene matches. The germline V gene encodes CDR1 MDHEN and CDR2 SYDVKM. The CDR3 runs 13 residues. The CDR3 reads CASRTTGSYEQYF. In DNA, the CDR3 is TGTGCCAGCAGGACGACAGGGTCCTACGAGCAGTACTTC. Combining the CDR3 with reference TRBV28 and TRBJ2-7 gives the whole variable domain DVKVTQSSRYLVKRTGEKVFLECVQDMDHENMFWYRQDPGLGLRLIYFSYDVKMKEKGDIPEGYSVSREKKERFSLILESASTNQTSMYLCASRTTGSYEQYFGPGTRLTVT.

J is TRBJ2-1 and V is TRBV28, with D possibly matching TRBD1 (5 bases). The CDR3 covers 17 residues. Trimming removed 4 bases from V and 0 bases from J, with 16 bases in between. Looked up from germline, CDR1 is MDHEN and CDR2 is SYDVKM. The DNA of the CDR3 is TGTGCCAGCAGTTCGCCCTTACAGGAGAGCTCCTACAATGAGCAGTTCTTC. Protein sequence: CASSSPLQESSYNEQFF.

This chain connects TRBV6-6 to TRBJ2-3, with D hard to call. The ends were cut back, 8 bases at V and 4 bases at J, with 13 bases in the middle. CDR3 length equals 13 residues. Germline CDR1 MNHNY, CDR2 SVGAGI (reference sequence). The CDR3 here is CASRTYAADTQYF. The CDR3 DNA is TGTGCCAGCCGCACCTACGCGGCAGATACGCAGTATTTT.

This chain links TRBV27 with TRBJ1-1, with TRBD1 matching 11 bases. The V gene end was trimmed by 10 bases and the J gene end by 10 bases; junction bases not matched to a gene: 5. Per the germline V gene, CDR1 is MNHEY and CDR2 is SMNVEV (reference sequence). The CDR3 length is 11 residues. CDR3 DNA sequence: TGTGCCATCGGGACAGGGGGAATAGCTTTCTTT. Protein product: CAIGTGGIAFF.

About this clone itself: The sample contains more than one DNA sequence encoding this CDR3. This chain links TRBV9 with TRBJ2-3; unclear D gene. The CDR3 extends over 13 amino acids. Deletions cut 0 bases from V and 2 bases from J, with 4 bases between. CDR1 and CDR2 (germline): SGDLS, YYNGEE. CDR3 residues: CASSVGTTDTQYF. DNA for the CDR3: TGTGCCAGCAGCGTAGGGACCACAGATACGCAGTATTTT.

The sample holds a few counts of this clone. V gene TRBV11-2 combines with J gene TRBJ2-3; 12 bases are shared with TRBD2. The CDR3 is 17 amino acids. Looked up from germline, CDR1 is SGHAT and CDR2 is FQNNGV. The V segment lost 5 bases and the J segment 5 bases; nucleotides outside the gene matches: 11. CDR3 DNA sequence: TGTGCCAGCAGCCGTTTGACTAGCGGGAGTAATTTAGATACGCAGTATTTT. Translated: CASSRLTSGSNLDTQYF.

Remarks on this clone: Other nucleotide sequences from this sample produce the same CDR3. This rearrangement joins TRBV27 to TRBJ2-7; D gene uncertain. The CDR3 runs to 11 residues. Germline V gene lookup returns CDR1 MNHEY and CDR2 SMNVEV (reference sequence). V lost 2 bases and J 6 bases, leaving 5 bases between the germline ends. CDR3 amino acids: CASSLAGEQYF. The CDR3 DNA reads TGTGCCAGCAGTTTAGCCGGCGAGCAGTACTTC.

The chain carries TRBV5-1 and TRBJ2-2; unclear D gene. Per germline, CDR1 SGHRS and CDR2 YFSETQ. This CDR3 is 13 amino acids long. V gave up 3 bases and J gave up 1 base, with 4 bases separating them. The CDR3 DNA sequence: TGCGCCAGCAGCTCTCTGAACACCGGGGAGCTGTTTTTT. Amino acid sequence: CASSSLNTGELFF.

The CDR3 region has the DNA TGCGCCAGCAGCCCTGGGAGGGGAACGGAGACCCAGTACTTC. Translation gives CASSPGRGTETQYF. This sequence joins TRBV4-1 and TRBJ2-5; 7 bases line up with TRBD2. Germline V gene lookup returns CDR1 MGHRA and CDR2 YSYEKL. The trim removed 4 bases at V and 5 bases at J, leaving 7 bases unmatched. This CDR3 contains 14 residues.

With respect to this clone: Other DNA sequences of this sample code for an identical CDR3. The V and J genes are TRBV9 and TRBJ2-7; 7 bases are shared with TRBD1. Germline CDR1 reads SGDLS; CDR2 reads YYNGEE. The CDR3 spans 13 residues. Trimming removed 4 bases from V and 3 bases from J; junction bases left unmatched: 4. CDR3 amino acids: CASSSGQDYEQYF. In DNA, the CDR3 is TGTGCCAGCAGCTCCGGACAGGACTACGAGCAGTACTTC.

The gene calls are TRBV19 and TRBJ1-4; the D gene is possibly TRBD1 (5 bases). The CDR3 is 21 residues long. Trimming removed 0 bases from V and 0 bases from J, with 23 bases in between. From germline, CDR1 is LNHDA and CDR2 SQIVND (reference sequence). CDR3: CASSIDLGDREGSATNEKLFF. DNA for the CDR3: TGTGCCAGTAGTATAGATTTAGGGGACCGGGAAGGGTCCGCAACTAATGAAAAACTGTTTTTT.

The genes are TRBV25-1 and TRBJ2-1; no firm D call. CDR3 length: 13 amino acids. CDR1 and CDR2 (germline): MGHDK, SYGVNS. The V end was cut by 6 bases, the J end by 9 bases, with 15 bases between. As DNA, the CDR3 is TGTGCCAGCAGGTCCGGCCGGGTTAGTGAGCAGTTCTTC. It codes for CASRSGRVSEQFF.

This sequence joins TRBV7-9 and TRBJ2-1, with D perhaps being TRBD1 or TRBD2 (5 bases each). This CDR3 has 13 amino acids. Germline values: CDR1 SEHNR, CDR2 FQNEAQ (reference sequence). V lost 7 bases and J lost 7, with 14 bases in between. The CDR3 bases are TGTGCCAGCATAGGGACCGCGCTTAATGAGCAGTTCTTC. It specifies CASIGTALNEQFF.

The V and J genes are TRBV4-1 and TRBJ1-3; unclear D gene. The CDR3 is made up of 16 amino acids. V shed 0 bases and J shed 0 bases, with 9 bases lying between them. In germline, CDR1 is MGHRA, CDR2 YSYEKL. CDR3 protein: CASSQDDLTSGNTIYF. As DNA, the CDR3 is TGCGCCAGCAGCCAAGATGATCTCACCTCTGGAAACACCATATATTTT.

The table lists this clone with a count of one. The chain recombines TRBV9 with TRBJ2-2; weak D call: TRBD2 (5 bases). The V gene lost 4 bases and the J gene lost 7 bases, with 11 bases spanning the gap. The V gene's germline CDR1 is SGDLS and CDR2 YYNGEE. The CDR3 totals 13 residues. This chain's CDR3 is CASSFLRVGELFF. Written as DNA, the CDR3 is TGTGCCAGCAGCTTCCTGAGGGTCGGGGAGCTGTTTTTT.

In DNA, the CDR3 is TGTGCCAGCAGCCAGTGGGACAGCAGTTCCTATGGCTACACCTTC. This encodes CASSQWDSSSYGYTF. This chain uses TRBV14 with TRBJ1-2; 7 nucleotides match TRBD1. CDR3 length: 15 amino acids. V gave up 3 bases and J gave up 4 bases; unmatched junction bases: 8. Germline V lookup: CDR1 SGHDN, CDR2 FVKESK.